This T cell receptor (beta chain) was obtained from a study of cytomegalovirus exposure and HLA in healthy donors (dated by TCRdb to between 2016 and 2019). Some background on the complete study: According to an earlier analysis of a few hundred of the donors, about 179 million T cells yielded 120 million or so unique TCR beta sequences and about 300 Gb of sequence data. Approximately 300 gigabases of sequencing data and about 92 million unique TCR sequences made up an early release that covered 500 to 650 HLA-typed donors. Of the roughly 410 genotyped donors, less than 85% were placed in the genetic ancestry cluster associated with self-reported Caucasian donors. The study was designed to test whether signatures of past pathogen exposure could be identified by cataloging public T cell receptors. Using immunosequencing, the study profiled T cell repertoires from around 680 subjects and related those repertoires to cytomegalovirus serostatus. A separate validation cohort of 100 to 150 different subjects was used in addition to the roughly 720-subject first cohort. The study combined high-throughput TCR immunosequencing, statistical association of individual TCRs with disease status, and machine learning to predict cytomegalovirus infection status. To study patterns of TCR occurrence, a later analysis re-analyzed previously published TCR beta repertoires from 666 donors and added high-resolution HLA genotyping. Rather than drawing on any new phenotypic data, the later analysis identified candidate immune exposures from TCR beta sequences and the way those sequences occurred across donors. An earlier analysis of 500 to 650 of the donors applied high-throughput TCR beta sequencing to assess whether each TCR beta V gene segment acted as functional or pseudogenic. Donor age, sex, ethnicity and CMV serostatus were compiled together with the repertoire data. Genome-wide SNP genotypes for about 60% of the roughly 670 donors were used in a later genetic analysis, which treated that subset as a discovery cohort. Every discovery cohort repertoire had been produced on one sequencing platform. Class I and class II HLA loci were covered by the typing at four-digit resolution. The number of donors typed differed by locus, with roughly 629-640 for A, B, C, DRB1 and DQB1, roughly 520 for DQA1, approximately 570 for DPA1, and 450 to 480 for DPB1. Roughly 5 DR-DQ haplotypes were handled as single units for association and clustering, since linkage in the cohort was strong. Across some 400 genotyped donors of the cohort, an average of roughly 250,000 unique TCR beta nucleotide sequences per donor were sequenced, and around 20% of those sequences were non-productive. On the study overall, not on this receptor specifically: Across donors, most TCR sequences were observed very rarely, whereas some public TCRs were present in many individuals. Some IMGT-functional V segments, including TRBV6-2 and TRBV6-3, could not be distinguished by the 87-base-pair reads and were therefore excluded. A cluster of highly shared sequence variants was judged likely to be a technical artifact of the sequencing pipeline. Linkage disequilibrium might explain the correlated functional status among segregating V segments, but an unknown experimental factor could not be excluded. A further reported finding was that TCR beta sequences accurately predicted the HLA-A and HLA-B alleles for most subjects in the first cohort. In vitro tests confirmed that a few of the cytomegalovirus-associated TCR beta chains recognize cytomegalovirus antigens. V-gene and J-gene trimming of TCR beta chains was associated with a missense DCLRE1C variant in a later genetic analysis, and the association was replicated in an independent cohort. The study gave a list of 150 to 200 TCR beta chains associated with cytomegalovirus. The classifier was reported to diagnose cytomegalovirus status with high specificity and sensitivity in both the original cohort and the validation cohort. CMV serostatus was the only immune exposure information available for the cohort. Presence/absence analyses assumed roughly uniform sequencing depth across donors, an assumption that may not hold. In a later analysis, most CMV-associated TCR beta chains were found to appear HLA-restricted, with HLA associations seemingly driven largely by CMV exposure. Roughly 17 rarely observed V segments, including chromosome 9 orphons, were excluded from the earlier analysis of several hundred of the donors because counts were too low. In an earlier analysis of roughly 500 of the donors, most TCR beta V segments appeared in productive rearrangements about 90% or about 30% of the time, broadly matching IMGT annotations. Only TCR beta chains were sequenced in this cohort, and the absence of alpha or paired-chain data limited detectable features. In a later analysis, the rate of TCR association differed among HLA loci, with DRB1 alleles having the most associated TCRs and HLA-C alleles having the fewest. A later analysis associated about 17,000 TCR beta sequences with specific HLA alleles at a false discovery rate of 0.05. In a later analysis, several top co-occurrence clusters were reported to appear linked to parvovirus B19, influenza, CMV and Epstein-Barr virus. HLA typing was unavailable for some donors at each locus, so association tests used only the typed subset. According to the authors, the approach could potentially be generalized to other disease states and immunological phenotypes. A later genetic analysis reported fewer N-insertions in productive TCRs among donors in an Asian-associated ancestry cluster than the roughly 620-donor mean. When HLA alleles, especially DR and DQ, strongly co-occurred, TCR associations were difficult to assign to individual alleles. A later analysis found that HLA-associated TCR beta chains were more clonally expanded and had lower generation probabilities than equally common non-associated chains.

The CDR3 measures 17 amino acids from cysteine to phenylalanine. Of the read, only the CDR3 DNA is kept; its 51 bases are in frame from base 1. CDR1 and CDR2, per the germline V gene, are SQVTM and ANQGSEA. V lost 6 bases and J lost 3 bases, and the count of bases not matched to a germline gene is 10. Library preparation employed the immunoSEQ multiplex PCR assay. A mixture of 60 forward primers for TCR Vbeta segments and 13 reverse primers for TCR Jbeta segments was used in the multiplex PCR. A multiplex PCR assay on genomic DNA amplified the CDR3 region of rearranged TCR beta genes. The amplified TCR beta libraries were sequenced on the Illumina HiSeq System as 87-base-pair reads. The authors' analysis ran thus. Across the 500 to 850 repertoires, a later analysis counted tens of millions of unique TCR beta chains, approximately 12 million of which were shared by at least two donors. Raw reads were error-corrected and collapsed into unique sequences with a nearest-neighbor algorithm that merged closely related sequences to remove PCR and sequencing errors. V, D and J gene segments were assigned by aligning CDR3 sequences to IMGT reference sequences. Each retained sequence needed at least a six-nucleotide match to both a V gene segment and a J gene segment. Rearrangements were called productive when the CDR3 lacked stop codons and stayed in frame with V and J; all others were non-productive. CDR3 was defined by IMGT convention, running from the second conserved V-encoded cysteine to the conserved J-encoded phenylalanine. Sequences without an unambiguous match to a single V gene segment were excluded from the earlier analysis of 450 to 650 of the donors. In an earlier analysis of 587 of the donors, a V segment was called functional when productive rearrangements were above 56.7%, and segregating when the standard deviation between donors exceeded 5%. A statistical classification framework was built to diagnose cytomegalovirus status from the catalog of TCR beta chain sequences. A later analysis assigned V and J genes by comparing TCR nucleotide sequences with IMGT/GENE-DB human TR gene sequences. The TCRdist pipeline was used in a later analysis to assign CDR3 sequences and most-parsimonious VDJ recombination scenarios. In a later analysis, each TCR beta chain was defined by its CDR3 amino acid sequence together with its V-gene family, and reads without a unique V-gene family were excluded. In a later analysis, 550 to 650 highly shared, low-generation-probability nucleotide sequences were removed to address suspected cross-contamination and a sequencing artifact. A later analysis calculated a clonal expansion index for each public chain from normalized within-repertoire ranks of inferred template counts. In a later analysis, generation probabilities were computed with a VDJ recombination model fitted to out-of-frame rearrangements, and the resulting probabilities were checked against IGoR. In a later analysis, hypergeometric tests were used to score TCR-TCR, TCR-HLA and TCR-CMV co-occurrence, with a repertoire-size bias correction applied to TCR pairs. To estimate false discovery rates, a later analysis permuted the HLA or CMV assignments 20 times. In a later analysis, co-occurring TCRs were grouped using DBSCAN, with TCRdist sequence similarity added in when clustering inside HLA-allele-positive subsets. Repertoires with fewer than 30,000 or more than 120,000 public chains, plus five repertoires with anomalous nucleotide sharing, were excluded from co-occurrence clustering. Entries here come from immuneACCESS through TCRdb and include only in-frame sequences with V and J called. Some clones fail to appear in such tables; in the studies checked, an unresolved V gene covers under half of the shortfall, and the cause of the remainder is unknown. V and J calls and clone size are those listed in that table; D and trimming were worked out from the DNA. The sample yields approximately 160,000 clones; approximately 78% were counted once. The ten top clones hold around 0.91% of the sample.

Concerning this clone: The target of this receptor is not known. Base qualities are not recorded, but no much larger clone differs from it by a single base.

The cohort comprised 710 or so healthy bone marrow donors. At the time of sampling, all cohort members were nominally healthy, though unrecorded immune exposures were likely present. The donor tested CMV seropositive, placing the donor among the approximately 310 seropositive members of the cohort. Each donor provided a peripheral blood sample, and peripheral blood mononuclear cells were used for TCR beta sequencing. Genomic DNA extraction from the blood cell samples was performed with the Qiagen DNeasy Blood Extraction Kit. The TCR sequence derives from a girl aged 2-10 years in good health and CMV-seropositive. The chain links TRBV29-1 with TRBJ2-1, and 14 junctional nucleotides match TRBD2. Input material: PBMCs. The CDR3 reads CSVQGLAGGKNYNEQFF. The nucleotide sequence reads TGCAGCGTCCAAGGACTAGCGGGAGGTAAAAACTACAATGAGCAGTTCTTC.